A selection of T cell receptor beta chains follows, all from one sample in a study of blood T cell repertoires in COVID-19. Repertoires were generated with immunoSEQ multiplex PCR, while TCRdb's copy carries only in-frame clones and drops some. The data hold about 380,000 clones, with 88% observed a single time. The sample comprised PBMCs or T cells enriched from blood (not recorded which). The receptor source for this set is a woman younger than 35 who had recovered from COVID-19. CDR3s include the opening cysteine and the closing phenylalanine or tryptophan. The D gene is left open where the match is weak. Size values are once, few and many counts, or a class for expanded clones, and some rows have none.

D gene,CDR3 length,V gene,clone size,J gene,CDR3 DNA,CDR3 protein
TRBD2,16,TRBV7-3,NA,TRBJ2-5,TGTGCCAGCAGCCCCGATGTAGCGGGGGGGGTGAAGACCCAGTACTTC,CASSPDVAGGVKTQYF
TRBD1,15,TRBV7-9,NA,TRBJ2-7,TGTGCCAGCAGCTCGTCTGACAGGGCGCTGTGGGAGCAGTACTTC,CASSSSDRALWEQYF
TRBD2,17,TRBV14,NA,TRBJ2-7,TGTGCCAGCAGCCTGCGTCCGGGACTAGCGGGGATAGGAGAGCAGTACTTC,CASSLRPGLAGIGEQYF
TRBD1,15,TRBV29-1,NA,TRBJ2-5,TGCAGCGTCCTGATTCGGGGACAGGGGGAAGAGACCCAGTACTTC,CSVLIRGQGEETQYF
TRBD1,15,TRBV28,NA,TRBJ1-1,TGTGCCAGCAGTTTACTCGACAGGGCATGGGCTGAAGCTTTCTTT,CASSLLDRAWAEAFF
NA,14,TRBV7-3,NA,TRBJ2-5,TGTGCCAGCAGCTCTGGACTAAAAGGGGAGACCCAGTACTTC,CASSSGLKGETQYF
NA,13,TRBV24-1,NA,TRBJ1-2,TGTGCCACCAGTGTCCTACCAACGGGGGACTACACCTTC,CATSVLPTGDYTF
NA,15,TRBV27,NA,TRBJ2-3,TGTGCCAGCAGTTTATCAAAGACTAAAACAGATACGCAGTATTTT,CASSLSKTKTDTQYF
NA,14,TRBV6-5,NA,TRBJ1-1,TGTGCCAGCAGTTACGTGCGGGGCAAGGCTGAAGCTTTCTTT,CASSYVRGKAEAFF
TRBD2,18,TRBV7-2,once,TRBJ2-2,TGTGCCAGCAGCTTGGGGCTAGCGGGGTCACGATACACCGGGGAGCTGTTTTTT,CASSLGLAGSRYTGELFF
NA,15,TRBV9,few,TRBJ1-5,TGTGCCAGCAGCGTCGACAGTTATAGCAATCAGCCCCAGCATTTT,CASSVDSYSNQPQHF
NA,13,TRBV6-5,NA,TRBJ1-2,TGTGCCAGCAGCCGTGGGAGGGATGGTGGCTACACCTTC,CASSRGRDGGYTF
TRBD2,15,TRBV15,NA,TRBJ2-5,TGTGCCACCAGCAGAGGGCCTGGGGGAGGGGAGACCCAGTACTTC,CATSRGPGGGETQYF
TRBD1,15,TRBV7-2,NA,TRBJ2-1,TGTGCCAGCAGCGCCTGGGACAGGGATGTCGGTGAGCAGTTCTTC,CASSAWDRDVGEQFF
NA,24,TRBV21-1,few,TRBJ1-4,TGTGCCAGCAGCAAAGCGCAAAGCGACCCGGTGGGACAGGGAAGAGAGGCAACTAATGAAAAACTGTTTTTT,CASSKAQSDPVGQGREATNEKLFF
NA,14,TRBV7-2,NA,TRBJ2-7,TGTGCCAGCAGCTTAGTCCCGGTTTCGGACGAGCAGTACTTC,CASSLVPVSDEQYF
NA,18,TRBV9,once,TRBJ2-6,TGTGCCAGCAGCAGAGGAGAAGGGGCCTACTCTGGGGCCAACGTCCTGACTTTC,CASSRGEGAYSGANVLTF
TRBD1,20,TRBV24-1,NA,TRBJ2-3,TGTGCCACCAGTGATCCCCGGACAGGGGCACGCTCCCAAAACACAGATACGCAGTATTTT,CATSDPRTGARSQNTDTQYF
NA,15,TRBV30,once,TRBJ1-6,TGTGCCTGGAGTGGCGGGGCGGGCCCTATAATGCCCCTCCACTTT,CAWSGGAGPIMPLHF
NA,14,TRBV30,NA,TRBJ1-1,TGTGCCTGGAGTGTACTCCCGGGGGGCACTGAAGCTTTCTTT,CAWSVLPGGTEAFF
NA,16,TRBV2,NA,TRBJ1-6,TGTGCCAGCAGCCCCGACAGGATCTCACAAGGATCACCCCTCCACTTT,CASSPDRISQGSPLHF
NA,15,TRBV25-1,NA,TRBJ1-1,TGTGCCAGCAGCCAGACAGGCCTAGGGAACACTGAAGCTTTCTTT,CASSQTGLGNTEAFF
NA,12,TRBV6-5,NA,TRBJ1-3,TGTGCCAGTCTAGGCTCTGGAAACACCATATATTTT,CASLGSGNTIYF
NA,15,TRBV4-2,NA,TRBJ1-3,TGTGCCAGCAGCCGGCCGAGGGGGGGCGGAAACACCATATATTTT,CASSRPRGGGNTIYF
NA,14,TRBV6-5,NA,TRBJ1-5,TGTGCCAGCAGTAGGGACTTGGGGAATCAGCCCCAGCATTTT,CASSRDLGNQPQHF
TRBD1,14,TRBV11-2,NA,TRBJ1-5,TGTGCCAGCAGCTCACAGGGGGCGGATCAGCCCCAGCATTTT,CASSSQGADQPQHF
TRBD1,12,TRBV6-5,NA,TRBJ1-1,TGTGCCAGCAGCAGGGGGTACACTGAAGCTTTCTTT,CASSRGYTEAFF
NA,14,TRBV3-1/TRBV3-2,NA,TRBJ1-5,TGTGCCAGCAGCCATAAACTTCGGAATCAGCCCCAGCATTTT,CASSHKLRNQPQHF
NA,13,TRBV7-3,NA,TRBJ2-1,TGTGCCAGCGCGCCTCAAACTTACAATGAGCAGTTCTTC,CASAPQTYNEQFF
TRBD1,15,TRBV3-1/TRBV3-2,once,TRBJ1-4,TGTGCCAGCAGCAAACCGACAGGGGCTAATGAAAAACTGTTTTTT,CASSKPTGANEKLFF
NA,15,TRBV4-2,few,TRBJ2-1,TGTGCCAGCAGCCAAAATTTGGGGGCGTCCAATGAGCAGTTCTTC,CASSQNLGASNEQFF
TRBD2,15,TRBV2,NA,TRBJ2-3,TGTGCCAGCAGTGAAGCTGGGGGGGGCACAGATACGCAGTATTTT,CASSEAGGGTDTQYF
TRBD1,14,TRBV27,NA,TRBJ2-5,TGTGCCAGCAGTATCGACAGGGCGGCTGAGACCCAGTACTTC,CASSIDRAAETQYF
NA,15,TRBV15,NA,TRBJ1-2,TGTGCCACCAGCAGACCGGACAGAGCTAACTATGGCTACACCTTC,CATSRPDRANYGYTF
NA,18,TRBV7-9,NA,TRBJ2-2,TGTGCCAGCAGCGAATACAGTAAAAAAGGGGCGAACACCGGGGAGCTGTTTTTT,CASSEYSKKGANTGELFF
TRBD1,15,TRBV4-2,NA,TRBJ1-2,TGTGCCAGCAGAAGGGAAAGACAGGGCATCTATGGCTACACCTTC,CASRRERQGIYGYTF
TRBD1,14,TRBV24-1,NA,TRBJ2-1,TGTGCCACCAGTGACCCCAGACAGGGGAATGAGCAGTTCTTC,CATSDPRQGNEQFF
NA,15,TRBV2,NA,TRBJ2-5,TGTGCCAGCAGCGAGTTCTTGAGCGCCGAAGAGACCCAGTACTTC,CASSEFLSAEETQYF
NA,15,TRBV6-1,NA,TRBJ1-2,TGTGCCAGCAGTGAAGGCGTGGACTTCGGCTATGGCTACACCTTC,CASSEGVDFGYGYTF
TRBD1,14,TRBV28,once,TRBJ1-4,TGTGCCAGCTCCCGGGACAGCGTCAATGAAAAACTGTTTTTT,CASSRDSVNEKLFF
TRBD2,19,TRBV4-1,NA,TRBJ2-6,TGCGCCAGCAGCCAAGAGCGACTAGCGGGGATCACTGGGGCCAACGTCCTGACTTTC,CASSQERLAGITGANVLTF